The clone carrying this T cell receptor beta chain was detected ten times or more. Its antigen is currently unknown. The read is 3 residues too short to cover the CDR3 end, so that end is filled in from the germline J gene. Patients and controls were mostly of Caucasian heritage. This record belongs to a study of T cell clonality in common variable immunodeficiency. Study results and caveats: Reportedly, TCR beta sequences from common variable immunodeficiency showed fewer deletions and N-nucleotide insertions. Patient heterogeneity in the CVID cohort limited correlations between repertoire features and clinical complications.

The assay was immunoSEQ multiplex PCR, and TCRdb's table has in-frame clones only and misses some. Altogether 57,000 or so clones were found in the sample, and no singletons occur. V dropped 2 bases and J dropped 4 bases, with 15 bases sitting between them. The CDR3 loop spans 15 amino acids. Germline values: CDR1 MNHEY, CDR2 SVGEGT. This sequence was found in a person aged 18-69 years in good health. V and J are TRBV6-2 or TRBV6-3 and TRBJ2-7, with D unclear. Source material: peripheral blood mononuclear cells. CDR3 DNA (partial): TGTGCCAGCAGTTACGGCATGCTAGTGGGTTACGAG. Translating gives CASSYGMLVGYE. The CDR3 in its entirety is CASSYGMLVGYEQYF.